This paragraph reports one T cell receptor (beta chain). The record originates from a study of blood T cell repertoires in COVID-19. Study at large: T cells, B-cell-depleted T cells, or PBMCs provided the cDNA or gDNA that served as material.

CDR1 and CDR2 from the germline V gene are SQVTM and ANQGSEA. V dropped 5 bases and J dropped 1 base, with 12 bases sitting between them. The CDR3 contains 14 residues. The data were produced by immunoSEQ multiplex PCR, yet TCRdb's version contains in-frame clones alone and is incomplete. The sample shows about 400,000 clones, 85% to 90% of them seen only once. Sequencing used PBMCs or T cells enriched from blood (not recorded which). The receptor was derived from a woman aged 25-40 years who had recovered from COVID-19. The V call is TRBV29-1, the J call TRBJ2-1, with a tentative D call TRBD2 (6 bases). The CDR3 loop reads CSVLKAGSYNEQFF. CDR3 in DNA: TGCAGCGTTCTCAAGGCGGGATCCTACAATGAGCAGTTCTTC.